This T cell receptor (beta chain) was observed in a study of beta chain features in type 1 diabetes. Study outcomes and limitations: Researchers report that Type 1 diabetes patients had moderately but significantly shorter TCRB CDR3s across all four CD4+ subsets.

Each donor gave one heparinised blood draw averaging approximately 100 mL. Based on CD45RO/CCR7/CD25/CD127/CD95/CD27, CD4+ regulatory, stem cell-like memory, naive and central memory cells were sorted. The purity of all sorted populations exceeded 98%. Expressed TCRB transcripts were sequenced because the entire RNA isolate underwent reverse transcription. TCRdb's copy holds only in-frame clones and misses some; the assay was immunoSEQ multiplex PCR. Of under 950,000 clones detected, roughly 15% appear once; the ten largest clones hold about 0.02%. This clone was detected only a few times. Antigen specificity is unknown. Sequencing was done on a sample of naive CD4+ T cells from blood. This TCR was sampled from a young woman in good health.

The CDR3, as DNA: TGTGCCACCAGCAGAGTCAGGGGGCTTCAGCCCCAGCATTTT. As protein: CATSRVRGLQPQHF. The V and J genes are TRBV15 and TRBJ1-5; 8 bases align to TRBD1. The V and J ends lost 1 base and 6 bases, in that order; junction bases with no gene match: 2. The CDR3 loop spans 14 amino acids. CDR1 LNHNV and CDR2 YYDKDF come from the germline V gene (reference sequence). Variable domain in full (rest from reference TRBV15 and TRBJ1-5): DAMVIQNPRYQVTQFGKPVTLSCSQTLNHNVMYWYQQKSSQAPKLLFHYYDKDFNNEADTPDNFQSRRPNTSFCFLDIRSPGLGDTAMYLCATSRVRGLQPQHFGDGTRLSIL.